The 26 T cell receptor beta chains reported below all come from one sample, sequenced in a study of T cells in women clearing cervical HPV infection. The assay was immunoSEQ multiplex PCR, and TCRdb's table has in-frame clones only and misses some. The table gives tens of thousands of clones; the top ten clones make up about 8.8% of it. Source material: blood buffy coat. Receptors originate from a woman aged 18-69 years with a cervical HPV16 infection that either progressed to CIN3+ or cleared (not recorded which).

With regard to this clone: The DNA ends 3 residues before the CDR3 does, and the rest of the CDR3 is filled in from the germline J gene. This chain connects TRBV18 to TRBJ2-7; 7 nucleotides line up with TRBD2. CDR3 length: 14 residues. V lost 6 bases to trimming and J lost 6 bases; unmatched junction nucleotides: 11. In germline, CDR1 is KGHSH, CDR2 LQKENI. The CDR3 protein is CASSPTSVPGEQYF. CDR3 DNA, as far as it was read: TGTGCCAGCTCGCCTACTAGCGTCCCGGGCGAG.

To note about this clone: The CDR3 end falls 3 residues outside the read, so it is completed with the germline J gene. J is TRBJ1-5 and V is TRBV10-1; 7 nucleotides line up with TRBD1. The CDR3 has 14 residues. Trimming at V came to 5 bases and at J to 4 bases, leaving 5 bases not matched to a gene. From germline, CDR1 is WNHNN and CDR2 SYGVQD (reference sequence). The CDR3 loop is CASSRTGDNQPQHF. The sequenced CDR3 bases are TGCGCCAGCAGTCGTACAGGGGATAATCAGCCC.

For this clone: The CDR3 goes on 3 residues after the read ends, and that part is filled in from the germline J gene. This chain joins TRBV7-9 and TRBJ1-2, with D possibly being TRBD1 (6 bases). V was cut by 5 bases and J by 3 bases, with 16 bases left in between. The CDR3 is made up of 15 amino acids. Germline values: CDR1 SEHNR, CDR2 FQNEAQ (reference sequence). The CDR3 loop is CASSPPTGTHYGYTF. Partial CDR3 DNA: TGTGCCAGCAGCCCTCCTACAGGGACACACTATGGC.

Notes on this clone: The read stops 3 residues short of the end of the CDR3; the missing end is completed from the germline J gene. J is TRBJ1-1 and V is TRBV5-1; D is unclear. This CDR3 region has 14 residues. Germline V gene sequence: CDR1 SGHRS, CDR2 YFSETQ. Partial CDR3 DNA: TGCGCCAGCAGCTTGTATGGGCCAGAGACCCAA. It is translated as CASSLYGPETQ. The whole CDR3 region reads CASSLYGPETQAFF.

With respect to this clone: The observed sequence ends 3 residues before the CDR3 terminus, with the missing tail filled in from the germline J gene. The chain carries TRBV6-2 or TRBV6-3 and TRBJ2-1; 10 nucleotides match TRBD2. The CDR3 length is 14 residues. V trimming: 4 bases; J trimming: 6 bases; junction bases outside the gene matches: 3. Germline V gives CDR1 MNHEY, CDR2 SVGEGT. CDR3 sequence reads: CASSSSGGANEQFF. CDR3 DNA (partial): TGTGCCAGCAGTTCGAGCGGGGGGGCCAATGAG.

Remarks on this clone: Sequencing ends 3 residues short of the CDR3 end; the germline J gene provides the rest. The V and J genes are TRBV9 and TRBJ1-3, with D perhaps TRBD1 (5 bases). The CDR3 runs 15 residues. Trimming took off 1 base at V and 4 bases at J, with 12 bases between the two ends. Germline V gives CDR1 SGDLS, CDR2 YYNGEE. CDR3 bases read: TGTGCCAGCAGCGTAACGGACATGACGGGAAACACC. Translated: CASSVTDMTGNT. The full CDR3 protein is CASSVTDMTGNTIYF. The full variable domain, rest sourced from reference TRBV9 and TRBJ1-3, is DSGVTQTPKHLITATGQRVTLRCSPRSGDLSVYWYQQSLDQGLQFLIQYYNGEERAKGNILERFSAQQFPDLHSELNLSSLELGDSALYFCASSVTDMTGNTIYFGEGSWLTVV.

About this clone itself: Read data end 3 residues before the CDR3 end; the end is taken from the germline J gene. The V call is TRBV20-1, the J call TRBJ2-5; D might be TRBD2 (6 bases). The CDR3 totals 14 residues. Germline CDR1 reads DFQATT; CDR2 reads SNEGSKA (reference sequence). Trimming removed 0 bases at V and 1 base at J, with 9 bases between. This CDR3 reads CSARDRSGQETQYF. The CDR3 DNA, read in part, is TGCAGTGCTAGAGATCGTAGCGGCCAAGAGACC.

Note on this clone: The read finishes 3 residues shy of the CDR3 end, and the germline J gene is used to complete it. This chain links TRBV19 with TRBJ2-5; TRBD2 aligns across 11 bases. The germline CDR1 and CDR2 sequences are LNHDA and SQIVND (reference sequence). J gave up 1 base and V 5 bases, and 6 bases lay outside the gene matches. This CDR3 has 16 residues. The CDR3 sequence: CASSRLAGGIQETQYF. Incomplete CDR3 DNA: TGTGCCAGTAGTCGATTAGCGGGAGGGATCCAAGAGACC.

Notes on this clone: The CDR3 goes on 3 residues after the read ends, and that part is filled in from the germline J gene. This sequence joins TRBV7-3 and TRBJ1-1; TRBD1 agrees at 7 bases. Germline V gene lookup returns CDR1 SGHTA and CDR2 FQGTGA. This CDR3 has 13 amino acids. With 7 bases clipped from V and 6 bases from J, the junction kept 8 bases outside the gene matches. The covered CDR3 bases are TGTGCCAGCAAACCAACAGGGGTCGCTGAA. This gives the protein CASKPTGVAE. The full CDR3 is CASKPTGVAEAFF.

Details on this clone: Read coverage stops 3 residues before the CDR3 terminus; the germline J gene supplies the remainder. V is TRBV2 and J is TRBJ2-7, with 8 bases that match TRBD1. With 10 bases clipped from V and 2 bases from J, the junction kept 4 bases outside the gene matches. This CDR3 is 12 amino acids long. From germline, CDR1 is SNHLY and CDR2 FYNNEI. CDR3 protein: CATSGQAYEQYF. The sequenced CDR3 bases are TGTGCCACCTCGGGACAGGCCTACGAG. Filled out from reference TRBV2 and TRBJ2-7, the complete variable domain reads EPEVTQTPSHQVTQMGQEVILRCVPISNHLYFYWYRQILGQKVEFLVSFYNNEISEKSEIFDDQFSVERPDGSNFTLKIRSTKLEDSAMYFCATSGQAYEQYFGPGTRLTVT.

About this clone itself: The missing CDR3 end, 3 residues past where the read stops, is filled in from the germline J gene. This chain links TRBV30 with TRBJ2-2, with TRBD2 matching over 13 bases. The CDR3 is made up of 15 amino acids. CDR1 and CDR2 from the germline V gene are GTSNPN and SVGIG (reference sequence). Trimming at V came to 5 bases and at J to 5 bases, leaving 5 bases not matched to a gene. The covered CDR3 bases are TGTGCCTGGTCACCGGGACTAGCGGGAACCGGGGAG. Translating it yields CAWSPGLAGTGE. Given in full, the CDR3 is CAWSPGLAGTGELFF.

CDR3 DNA (partial): TGTGCCAAAAGCCCCGGGACTAGCGGCTCCTACGAG. Its protein product is CAKSPGTSGSYE. The complete CDR3 sequence is CAKSPGTSGSYEQYF. This chain connects TRBV2 to TRBJ2-7; TRBD2 aligns across 11 bases. The DNA ends 3 residues before the CDR3 does, and the rest of the CDR3 is filled in from the germline J gene. V lost 10 bases to trimming and J lost 0 bases; unmatched junction nucleotides: 8. Germline V gene lookup returns CDR1 SNHLY and CDR2 FYNNEI. There are 15 residues in the CDR3.

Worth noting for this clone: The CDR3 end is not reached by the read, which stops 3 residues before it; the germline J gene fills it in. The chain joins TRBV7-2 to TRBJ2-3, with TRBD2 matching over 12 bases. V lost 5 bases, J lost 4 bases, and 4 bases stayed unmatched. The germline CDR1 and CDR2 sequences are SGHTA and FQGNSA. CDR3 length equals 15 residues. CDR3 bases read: TGTGCCAGCAGCCCTAGCGGGGGGGGGTCAGATACG. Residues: CASSPSGGGSDT. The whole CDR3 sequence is CASSPSGGGSDTQYF.

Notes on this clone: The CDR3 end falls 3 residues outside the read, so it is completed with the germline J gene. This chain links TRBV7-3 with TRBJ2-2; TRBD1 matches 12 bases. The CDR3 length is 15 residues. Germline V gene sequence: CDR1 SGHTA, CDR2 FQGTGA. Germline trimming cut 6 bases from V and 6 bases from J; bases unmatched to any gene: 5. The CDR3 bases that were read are TGTGCCAGCAGAACCGGGACAGGGGGCCCCGGGGAG. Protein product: CASRTGTGGPGE. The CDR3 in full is CASRTGTGGPGELFF. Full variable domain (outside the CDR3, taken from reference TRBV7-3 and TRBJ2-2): GAGVSQTPSNKVTEKGKYVELRCDPISGHTALYWYRQSLGQGPEFLIYFQGTGAADDSGLPNDRFFAVRPEGSVSTLKIQRTERGDSAVYLCASRTGTGGPGELFFGEGSRLTVL.

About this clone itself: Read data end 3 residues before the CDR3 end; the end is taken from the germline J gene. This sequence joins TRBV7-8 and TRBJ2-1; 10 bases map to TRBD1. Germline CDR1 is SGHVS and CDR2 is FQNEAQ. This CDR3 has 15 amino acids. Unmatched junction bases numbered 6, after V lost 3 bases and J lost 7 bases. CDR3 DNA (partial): TGTGCCAGCAGCTTCGGGACAGGGGATGGAAATGAG. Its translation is CASSFGTGDGNE. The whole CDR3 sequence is CASSFGTGDGNEQFF.

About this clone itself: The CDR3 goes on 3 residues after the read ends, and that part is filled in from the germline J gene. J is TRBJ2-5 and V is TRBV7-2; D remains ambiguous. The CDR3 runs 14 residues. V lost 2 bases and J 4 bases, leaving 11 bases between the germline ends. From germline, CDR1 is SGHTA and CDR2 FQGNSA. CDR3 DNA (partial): TGTGCCAGCAGCTTAAGTCGGTGGTTAGAGACC. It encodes CASSLSRWLET. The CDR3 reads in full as CASSLSRWLETQYF.

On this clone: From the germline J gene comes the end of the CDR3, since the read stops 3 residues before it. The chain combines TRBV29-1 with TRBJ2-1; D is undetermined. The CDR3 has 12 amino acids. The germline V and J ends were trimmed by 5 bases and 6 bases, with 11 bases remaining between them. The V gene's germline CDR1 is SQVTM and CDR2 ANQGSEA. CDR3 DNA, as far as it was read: TGCAGCGTTCCGAGACAAGGCAATGAG. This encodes CSVPRQGNE. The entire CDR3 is CSVPRQGNEQFF.

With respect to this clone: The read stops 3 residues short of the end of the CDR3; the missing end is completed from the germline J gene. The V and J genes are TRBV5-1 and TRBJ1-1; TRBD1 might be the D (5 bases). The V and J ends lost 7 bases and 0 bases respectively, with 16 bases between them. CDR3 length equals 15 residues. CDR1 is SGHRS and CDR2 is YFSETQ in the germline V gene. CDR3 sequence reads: CASGPRAGLNTEAFF. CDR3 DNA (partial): TGCGCCAGCGGCCCTAGGGCAGGGCTGAACACTGAA.

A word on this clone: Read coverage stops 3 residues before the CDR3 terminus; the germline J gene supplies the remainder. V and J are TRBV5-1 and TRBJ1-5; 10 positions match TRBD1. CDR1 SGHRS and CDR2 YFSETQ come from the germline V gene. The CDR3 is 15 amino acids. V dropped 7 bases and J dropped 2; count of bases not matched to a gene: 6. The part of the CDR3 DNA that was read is TGCGCCAGCTCTCGCGGGACAGGGGGCAATCAGCCC. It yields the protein CASSRGTGGNQP. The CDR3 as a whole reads CASSRGTGGNQPQHF.

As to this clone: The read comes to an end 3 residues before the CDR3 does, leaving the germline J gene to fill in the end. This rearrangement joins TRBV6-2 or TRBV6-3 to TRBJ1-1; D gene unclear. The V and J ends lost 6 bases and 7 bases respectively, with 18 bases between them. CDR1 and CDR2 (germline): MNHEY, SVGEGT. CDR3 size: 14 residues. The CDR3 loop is CASRVEGMALEAFF. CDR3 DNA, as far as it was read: TGTGCCAGCAGGGTGGAGGGCATGGCTCTTGAA.

The DNA read from the CDR3 is TGCAGTGCTGGACAGGGCCCGATTAATTCACCC. It codes for CSAGQGPINSP. The entire CDR3 protein reads CSAGQGPINSPLHF. This chain joins TRBV20-1 and TRBJ1-6; 8 nucleotides line up with TRBD1. The CDR3 goes on 3 residues after the read ends, and that part is filled in from the germline J gene. Unmatched junction bases numbered 6, after V lost 5 bases and J lost 6 bases. The CDR3 extends over 14 amino acids. The germline CDR1 and CDR2 sequences are DFQATT and SNEGSKA (reference sequence).

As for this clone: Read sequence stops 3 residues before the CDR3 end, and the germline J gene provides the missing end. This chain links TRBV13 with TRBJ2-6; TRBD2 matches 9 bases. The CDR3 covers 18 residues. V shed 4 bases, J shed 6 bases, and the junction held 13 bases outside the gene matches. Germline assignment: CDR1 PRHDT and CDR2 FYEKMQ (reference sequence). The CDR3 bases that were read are TGTGCCAGCAGCTCCGCTAGCGGGATCGGTTCGTTGGCCAACGTC. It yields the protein CASSSASGIGSLANV. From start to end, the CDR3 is CASSSASGIGSLANVLTF.

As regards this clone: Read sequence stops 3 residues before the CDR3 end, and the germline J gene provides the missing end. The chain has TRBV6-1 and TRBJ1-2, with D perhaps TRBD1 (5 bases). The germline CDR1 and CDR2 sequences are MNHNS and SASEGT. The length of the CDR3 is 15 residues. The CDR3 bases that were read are TGTGCCAGCAGTGAAACAGGAAGCTCCTACAATGAC. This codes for CASSETGSSYND. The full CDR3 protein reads CASSETGSSYNDYTF.

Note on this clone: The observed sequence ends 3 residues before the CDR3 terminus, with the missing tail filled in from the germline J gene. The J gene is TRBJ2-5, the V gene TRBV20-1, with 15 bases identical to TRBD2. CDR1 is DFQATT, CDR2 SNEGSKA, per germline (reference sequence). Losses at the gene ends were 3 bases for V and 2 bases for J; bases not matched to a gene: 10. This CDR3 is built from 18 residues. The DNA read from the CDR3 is TGCAGTGCTAGCATACTGGGACTAGCGGGAGGTCGTCAAGAGACC. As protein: CSASILGLAGGRQET. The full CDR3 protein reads CSASILGLAGGRQETQYF.

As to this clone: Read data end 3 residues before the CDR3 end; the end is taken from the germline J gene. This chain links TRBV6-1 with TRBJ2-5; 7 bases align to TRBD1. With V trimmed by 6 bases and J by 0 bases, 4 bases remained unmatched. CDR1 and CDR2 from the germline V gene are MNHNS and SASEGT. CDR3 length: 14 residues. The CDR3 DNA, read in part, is TGTGCCAGCAGGGAACAGGGGTACCAAGAGACC. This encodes CASREQGYQET. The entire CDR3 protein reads CASREQGYQETQYF.

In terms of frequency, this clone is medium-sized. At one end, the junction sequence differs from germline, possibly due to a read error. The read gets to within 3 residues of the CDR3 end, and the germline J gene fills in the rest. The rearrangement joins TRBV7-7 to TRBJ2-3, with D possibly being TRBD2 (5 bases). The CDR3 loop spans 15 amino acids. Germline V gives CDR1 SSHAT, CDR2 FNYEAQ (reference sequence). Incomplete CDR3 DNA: TGTGCTAGCAGCCGAAATCAGCGGTCCACAGATACG. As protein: CASSRNQRSTDT. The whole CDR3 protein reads CASSRNQRSTDTQYF.